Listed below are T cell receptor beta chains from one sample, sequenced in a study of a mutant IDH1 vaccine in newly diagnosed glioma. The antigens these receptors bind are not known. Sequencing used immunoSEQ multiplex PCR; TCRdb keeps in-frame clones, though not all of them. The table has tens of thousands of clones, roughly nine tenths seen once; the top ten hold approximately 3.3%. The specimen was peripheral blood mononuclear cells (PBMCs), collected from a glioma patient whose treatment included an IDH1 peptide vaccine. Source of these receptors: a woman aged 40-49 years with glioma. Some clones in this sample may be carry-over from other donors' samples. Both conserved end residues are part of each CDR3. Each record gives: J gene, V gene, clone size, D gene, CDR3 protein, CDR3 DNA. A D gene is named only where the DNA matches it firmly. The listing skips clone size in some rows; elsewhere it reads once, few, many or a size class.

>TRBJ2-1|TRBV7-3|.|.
CASSLGSSSYNEQFF
TGTGCCAGCAGCTTAGGGTCAAGCTCCTACAATGAGCAGTTCTTC
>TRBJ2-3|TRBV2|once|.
CASGQEGALADTQYF
TGTGCCAGCGGTCAGGAGGGTGCCTTGGCAGATACGCAGTATTTT
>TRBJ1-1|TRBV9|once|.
CASSPHTEAFF
TGTGCCAGCAGCCCCCACACTGAAGCTTTCTTT
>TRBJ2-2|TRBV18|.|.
CASSPRRGDQAGELFF
TGTGCCAGCTCACCACGTCGTGGGGATCAGGCCGGGGAGCTGTTTTTT
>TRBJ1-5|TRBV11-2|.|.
CASSEAQNQPQHF
TGTGCCAGCAGCGAGGCACAGAATCAGCCCCAGCATTTT
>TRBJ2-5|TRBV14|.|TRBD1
CASSRGTGSFRSQETQYF
TGTGCCAGCAGCCGAGGGACAGGGTCGTTTCGGTCCCAAGAGACCCAGTACTTC
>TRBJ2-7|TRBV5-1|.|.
CASSYLQVRAPNEQYF
TGCGCCAGCAGCTATCTACAGGTGAGGGCGCCTAACGAGCAGTACTTC
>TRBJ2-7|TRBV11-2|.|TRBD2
CASSSQRGTGAYEQYF
TGTGCCAGCAGTTCTCAGCGGGGGACCGGGGCCTACGAGCAGTACTTC
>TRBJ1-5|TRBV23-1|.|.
CASSGHVEQPQHF
TGCGCCAGCAGTGGACATGTGGAACAGCCCCAGCATTTT
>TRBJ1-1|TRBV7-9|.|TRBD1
CASSLGPGQGLNTEAFF
TGTGCCAGCAGCTTAGGGCCGGGACAGGGGTTGAACACTGAAGCTTTCTTT
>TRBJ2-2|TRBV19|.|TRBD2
CAIGSGMELFF
TGTGCCATCGGTAGCGGGATGGAGCTGTTTTTT
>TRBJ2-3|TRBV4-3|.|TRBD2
CASSQGLAGADTQYF
TGCGCCAGCAGCCAAGGACTAGCGGGAGCAGATACGCAGTATTTT
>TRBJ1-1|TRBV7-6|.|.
CASSLNAGNTEAFF
TGTGCCAGCAGCTTAAATGCGGGGAACACTGAAGCTTTCTTT
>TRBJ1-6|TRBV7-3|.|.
CASSFGGVGSPLHF
TGTGCCAGCAGCTTTGGGGGGGTAGGATCACCCCTCCACTTT
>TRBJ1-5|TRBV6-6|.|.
CASSLHRNVNQPQHF
TGTGCCAGCAGTTTACACAGAAATGTCAATCAGCCCCAGCATTTT
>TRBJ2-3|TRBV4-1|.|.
CASSQDWGPAADTQYF
TGCGCCAGCAGCCAAGACTGGGGCCCTGCGGCAGATACGCAGTATTTT
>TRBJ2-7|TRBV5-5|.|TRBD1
CASSLAGQGRNEQYF
TGTGCCAGCAGCTTGGCGGGACAGGGCCGGAACGAGCAGTACTTC
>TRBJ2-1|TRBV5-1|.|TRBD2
CASSLTSGPVNEQFF
TGCGCCAGCAGCCTTACTAGCGGGCCAGTTAATGAGCAGTTCTTC
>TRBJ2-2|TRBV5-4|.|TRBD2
CASSASGGLTGELFF
TGTGCCAGCAGCGCTAGCGGGGGACTAACCGGGGAGCTGTTTTTT
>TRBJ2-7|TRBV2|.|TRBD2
CASSEALWGLADEQYF
TGTGCCAGCAGTGAAGCGCTTTGGGGACTAGCGGACGAGCAGTACTTC
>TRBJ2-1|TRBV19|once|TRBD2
CASSIPTRLAGLSENEQFF
TGTGCCAGTAGTATCCCTACCCGACTAGCGGGACTCTCAGAGAATGAGCAGTTCTTC
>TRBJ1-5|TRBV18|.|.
CASSPVGNQPQHF
TGTGCCAGCTCACCCGTCGGAAATCAGCCCCAGCATTTT
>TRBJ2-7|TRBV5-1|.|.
CASRSGIGSYEQYF
TGCGCCAGCAGATCAGGGATCGGATCCTACGAGCAGTACTTC
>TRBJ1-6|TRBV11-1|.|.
CASSRSRGSPLHF
TGTGCCAGCAGCCGCTCACGAGGTTCACCCCTCCACTTT
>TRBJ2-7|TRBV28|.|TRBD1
CASTDPGQGNYEQYF
TGTGCCAGCACCGACCCCGGACAGGGTAACTACGAGCAGTACTTC
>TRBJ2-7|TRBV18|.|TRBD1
CASSPGGTGYYEQYF
TGTGCCAGCTCACCAGGGGGGACAGGGTACTACGAGCAGTACTTC
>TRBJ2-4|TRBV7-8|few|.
CASSLDRTQNIQYF
TGTGCCAGCAGCTTAGACAGGACTCAAAACATTCAGTACTTC